Listed below are T cell receptor beta chains from one sample, sequenced in a study of shared clonotypes between healthy human individuals. TCRdb keeps only in-frame clones here, not all; method: immunoSEQ multiplex PCR. The sample carries fewer than 500,000 clones, roughly 85% recorded once. Sequencing was performed on PBMCs. These receptors were taken from a woman aged 40 to 50 in good health. Some clones in this sample may be carry-over from other donors' samples. Both conserved end residues are part of each CDR3. The order of the fields is J gene, clone size, D gene, V gene, CDR3 DNA, CDR3 protein. D genes are given only for firm matches. Expanded clones are given a class, and other clones once, few, many or no size at all.

>TRBJ2-1|-|TRBD2|TRBV2
TGTGCCAGCAGGAAGGGACTAGCGGGTGACAATGAGCAGTTCTTC
CASRKGLAGDNEQFF
>TRBJ1-5|-|TRBD1|TRBV28
TGTGCCAGCAGTGTCCCGACAGGGGGCGGTCAGCCCCAGCATTTT
CASSVPTGGGQPQHF
>TRBJ1-2|once|TRBD1|TRBV5-1
TGCGCCAGCAGCTTGGCGGCAGGGACAGAGGGCTACACCTTC
CASSLAAGTEGYTF
>TRBJ2-3|-|-|TRBV9
TGTGCCAGCAGCGTAGGGGGCAGCAGCACAGATACGCAGTATTTT
CASSVGGSSTDTQYF
>TRBJ2-3|-|-|TRBV29-1
TGCAGCGTTGGTTACACACGCACAGATACGCAGTATTTT
CSVGYTRTDTQYF
>TRBJ1-2|-|-|TRBV7-9
TGTGCCAGCAGCCCGCCGGGACTGAATGGCTACACCTTC
CASSPPGLNGYTF
>TRBJ2-1|-|-|TRBV27
TGTGCCAGCAGGCGACTGGTAAGCTCCTACAATGAGCAGTTCTTC
CASRRLVSSYNEQFF
>TRBJ2-7|-|-|TRBV5-4
TGTGCCAGCAGCTTGGTGGGGCGGGACAACTACGAGCAGTACTTC
CASSLVGRDNYEQYF
>TRBJ2-7|-|-|TRBV6-1
TGTGCCAGCATGGGGGAGGGGGGTAAGACCTACGAGCAGTACTTC
CASMGEGGKTYEQYF
>TRBJ2-3|-|-|TRBV7-8
TGTGCCAGCAGCCCCCAGTCGGTCACAGATACGCAGTATTTT
CASSPQSVTDTQYF